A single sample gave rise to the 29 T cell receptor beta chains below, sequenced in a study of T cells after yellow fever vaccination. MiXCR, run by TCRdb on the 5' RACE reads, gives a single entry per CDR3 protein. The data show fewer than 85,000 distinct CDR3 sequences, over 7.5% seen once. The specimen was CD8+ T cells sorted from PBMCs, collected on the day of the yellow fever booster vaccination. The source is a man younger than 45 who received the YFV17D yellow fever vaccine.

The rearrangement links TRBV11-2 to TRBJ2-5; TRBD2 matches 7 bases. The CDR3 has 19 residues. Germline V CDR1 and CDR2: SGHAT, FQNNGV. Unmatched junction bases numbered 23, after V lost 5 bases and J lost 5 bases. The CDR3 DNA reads TGTGCCAGCAGCCTAGGCACCGCGGGAGCCCCTGAAATAAGGGAGACCCAGTACTTC. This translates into CASSLGTAGAPEIRETQYF.

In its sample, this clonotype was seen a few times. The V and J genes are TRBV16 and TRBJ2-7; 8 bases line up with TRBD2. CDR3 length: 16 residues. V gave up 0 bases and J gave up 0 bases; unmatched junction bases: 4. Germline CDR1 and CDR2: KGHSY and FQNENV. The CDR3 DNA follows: TGTGCCAGCAGCCAATCCATAGCGGGAAGCTCCTACGAGCAGTACTTC. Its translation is CASSQSIAGSSYEQYF.

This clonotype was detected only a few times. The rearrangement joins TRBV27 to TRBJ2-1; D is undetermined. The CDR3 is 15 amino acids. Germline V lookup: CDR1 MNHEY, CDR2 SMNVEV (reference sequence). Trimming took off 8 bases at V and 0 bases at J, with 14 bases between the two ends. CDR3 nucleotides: TGTGCCAGCTCTCACGGGCAGCCCTCCTACAATGAGCAGTTCTTC. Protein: CASSHGQPSYNEQFF.

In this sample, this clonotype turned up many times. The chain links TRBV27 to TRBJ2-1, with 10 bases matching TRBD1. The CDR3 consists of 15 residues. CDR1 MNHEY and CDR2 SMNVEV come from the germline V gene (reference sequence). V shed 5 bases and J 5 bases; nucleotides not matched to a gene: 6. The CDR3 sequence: CASSHRDRGDNEQFF. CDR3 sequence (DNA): TGTGCCAGCAGTCACCGGGACAGGGGCGACAATGAGCAGTTCTTC.

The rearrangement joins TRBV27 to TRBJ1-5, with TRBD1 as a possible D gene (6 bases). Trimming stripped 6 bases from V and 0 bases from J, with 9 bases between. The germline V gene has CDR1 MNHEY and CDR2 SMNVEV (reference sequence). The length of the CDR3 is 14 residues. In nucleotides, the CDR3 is TGTGCCAGCAGGGAACAGGGTAGCAATCAGCCCCAGCATTTT. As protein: CASREQGSNQPQHF.

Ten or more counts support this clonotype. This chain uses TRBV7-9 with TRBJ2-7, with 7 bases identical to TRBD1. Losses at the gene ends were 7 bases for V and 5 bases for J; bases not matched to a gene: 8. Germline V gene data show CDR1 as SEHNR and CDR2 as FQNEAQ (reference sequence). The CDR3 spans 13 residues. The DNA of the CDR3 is TGTGCCAGCACCCTGGGGCAGGGGGACGAGCAGTACTTC. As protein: CASTLGQGDEQYF. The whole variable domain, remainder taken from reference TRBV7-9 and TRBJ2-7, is DTGVSQNPRHKITKRGQNVTFRCDPISEHNRLYWYRQTLGQGPEFLTYFQNEAQLEKSRLLSDRFSAERPKGSFSTLEIQRTEQGDSAMYLCASTLGQGDEQYFGPGTRLTVT.

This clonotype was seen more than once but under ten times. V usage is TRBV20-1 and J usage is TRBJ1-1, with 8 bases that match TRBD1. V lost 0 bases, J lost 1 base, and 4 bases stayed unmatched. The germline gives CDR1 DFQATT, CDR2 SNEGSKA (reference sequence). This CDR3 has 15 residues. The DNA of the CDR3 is TGCAGTGCTAGAGAGGCTCAGGGGGCGAACACTGAAGCTTTCTTT. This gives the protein CSAREAQGANTEAFF.

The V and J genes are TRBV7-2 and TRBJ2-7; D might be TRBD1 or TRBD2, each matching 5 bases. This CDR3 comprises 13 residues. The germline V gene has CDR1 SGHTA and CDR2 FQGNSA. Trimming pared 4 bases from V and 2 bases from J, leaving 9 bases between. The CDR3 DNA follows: TGTGCCAGCAGCTCAGGGACCCCCTACGAGCAGTACTTC. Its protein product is CASSSGTPYEQYF.

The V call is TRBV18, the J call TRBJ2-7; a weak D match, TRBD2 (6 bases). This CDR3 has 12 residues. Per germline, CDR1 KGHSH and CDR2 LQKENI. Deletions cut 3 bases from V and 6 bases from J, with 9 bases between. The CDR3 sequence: CASSPGLGEQYF. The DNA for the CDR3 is TGTGCCAGCTCACCGGGACTTGGCGAGCAGTACTTC. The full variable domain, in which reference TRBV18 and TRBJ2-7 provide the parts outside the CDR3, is NAGVMQNPRHLVRRRGQEARLRCSPMKGHSHVYWYRQLPEEGLKFMVYLQKENIIDESGMPKERFSAEFPKEGPSILRIQQVVRGDSAAYFCASSPGLGEQYFGPGTRLTVT.

This chain's CDR3 is CASSLVSGVYNEQFF. As DNA, the CDR3 is TGTGCCAGCAGCTTGGTTAGCGGGGTTTACAATGAGCAGTTCTTC. V usage is TRBV5-6 and J usage is TRBJ2-1; 8 nucleotides line up with TRBD2. The J segment lost 4 bases and the V segment lost 0 bases, leaving 3 bases of the junction unmatched. Germline assignment: CDR1 SGHDT and CDR2 YYEEEE. The CDR3 is 15 amino acids.

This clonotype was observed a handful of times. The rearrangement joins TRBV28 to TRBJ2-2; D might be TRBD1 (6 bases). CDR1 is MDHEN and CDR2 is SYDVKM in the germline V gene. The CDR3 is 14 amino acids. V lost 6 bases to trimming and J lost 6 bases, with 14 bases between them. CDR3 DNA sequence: TGTGCCAGCAGACCGGGACACTTAGCCGGGGAGCTGTTTTTT. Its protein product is CASRPGHLAGELFF. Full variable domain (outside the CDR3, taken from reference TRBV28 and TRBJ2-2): DVKVTQSSRYLVKRTGEKVFLECVQDMDHENMFWYRQDPGLGLRLIYFSYDVKMKEKGDIPEGYSVSREKKERFSLILESASTNQTSMYLCASRPGHLAGELFFGEGSRLTVL.

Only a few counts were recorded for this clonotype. CDR3 sequence: CASSLDPSGVKNIQYF. Written as DNA, the CDR3 is TGTGCCAGCAGCTTAGATCCTAGCGGAGTCAAAAACATTCAGTACTTC. The chain links TRBV7-6 to TRBJ2-4; 7 bases line up with TRBD2. The CDR3 is made up of 16 amino acids. With V trimmed by 1 base and J by 3 bases, 6 bases remained unmatched. The germline V gene encodes CDR1 SGHVS and CDR2 FNYEAQ.

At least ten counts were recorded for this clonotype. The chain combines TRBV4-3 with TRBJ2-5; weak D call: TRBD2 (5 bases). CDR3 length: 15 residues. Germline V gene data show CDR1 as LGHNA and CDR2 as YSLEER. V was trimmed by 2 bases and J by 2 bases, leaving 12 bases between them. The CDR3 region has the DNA TGCGCCAGCAGCCAAACCGGGATTCAACAAGAGACCCAGTACTTC. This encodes CASSQTGIQQETQYF.

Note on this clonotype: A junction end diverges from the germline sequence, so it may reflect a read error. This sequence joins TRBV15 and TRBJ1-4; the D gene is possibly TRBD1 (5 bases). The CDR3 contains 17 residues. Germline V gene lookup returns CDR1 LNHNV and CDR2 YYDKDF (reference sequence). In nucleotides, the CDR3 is TGTGCCACCAGAAGAGATTTCGGGGCAGCCGAAAATGAAAAACTGTTTTTT. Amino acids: CATRRDFGAAENEKLFF.

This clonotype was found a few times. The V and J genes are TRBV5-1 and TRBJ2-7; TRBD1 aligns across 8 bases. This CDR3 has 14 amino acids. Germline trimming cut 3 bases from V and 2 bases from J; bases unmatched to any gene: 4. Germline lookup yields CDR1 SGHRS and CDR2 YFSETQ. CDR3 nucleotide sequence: TGCGCCAGCAGCTCGTTACAGGGGGCCTACGAGCAGTACTTC. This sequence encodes CASSSLQGAYEQYF.

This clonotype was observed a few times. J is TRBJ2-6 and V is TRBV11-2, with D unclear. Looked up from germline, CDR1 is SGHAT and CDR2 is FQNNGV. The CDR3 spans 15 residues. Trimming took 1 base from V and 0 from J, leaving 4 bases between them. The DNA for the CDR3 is TGTGCCAGCAGCTTAGGGGACTCTGGGGCCAACGTCCTGACTTTC. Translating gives CASSLGDSGANVLTF.

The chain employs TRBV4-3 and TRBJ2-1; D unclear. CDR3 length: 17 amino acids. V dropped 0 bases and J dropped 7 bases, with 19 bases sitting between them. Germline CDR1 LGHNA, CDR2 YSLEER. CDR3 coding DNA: TGCGCCAGCAGCCAAGATAGCCCCCTAGTAACCCTTAATGAGCAGTTCTTC. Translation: CASSQDSPLVTLNEQFF.

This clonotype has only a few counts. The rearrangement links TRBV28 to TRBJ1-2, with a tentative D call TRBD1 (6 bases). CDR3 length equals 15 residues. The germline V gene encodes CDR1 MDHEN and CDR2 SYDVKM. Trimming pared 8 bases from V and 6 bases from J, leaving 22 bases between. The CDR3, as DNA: TGTGCCAGCCATCAAAGAGGGCAAAGGGGGGATGGCTACACCTTC. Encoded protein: CASHQRGQRGDGYTF.

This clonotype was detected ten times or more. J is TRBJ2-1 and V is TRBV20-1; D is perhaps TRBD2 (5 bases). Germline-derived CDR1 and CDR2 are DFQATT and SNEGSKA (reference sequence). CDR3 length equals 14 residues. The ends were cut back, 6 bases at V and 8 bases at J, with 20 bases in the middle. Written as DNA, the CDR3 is TGCAGTGCCCACAGTGGACTCCCGTCCGATGAGCAGTTCTTC. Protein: CSAHSGLPSDEQFF.

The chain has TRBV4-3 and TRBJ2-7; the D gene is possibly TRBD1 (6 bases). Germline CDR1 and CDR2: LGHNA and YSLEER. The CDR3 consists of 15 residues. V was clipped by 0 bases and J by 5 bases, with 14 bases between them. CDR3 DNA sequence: TGCGCCAGCAGCCAAGAACCCGACAGGTGGAACGAGCAGTACTTC. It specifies CASSQEPDRWNEQYF.

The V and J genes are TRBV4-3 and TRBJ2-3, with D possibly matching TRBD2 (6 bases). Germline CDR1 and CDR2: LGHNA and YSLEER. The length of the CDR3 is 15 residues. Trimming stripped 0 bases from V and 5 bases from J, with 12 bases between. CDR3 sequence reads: CASSQDMEGVDTQYF. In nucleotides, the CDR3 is TGCGCCAGCAGCCAAGATATGGAGGGCGTAGATACGCAGTATTTT.

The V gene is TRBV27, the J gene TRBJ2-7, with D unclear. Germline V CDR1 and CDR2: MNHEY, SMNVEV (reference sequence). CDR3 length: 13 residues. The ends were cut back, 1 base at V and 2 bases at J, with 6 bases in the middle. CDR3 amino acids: CASSLYPTYEQYF. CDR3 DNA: TGTGCCAGCAGTTTATACCCCACCTACGAGCAGTACTTC.

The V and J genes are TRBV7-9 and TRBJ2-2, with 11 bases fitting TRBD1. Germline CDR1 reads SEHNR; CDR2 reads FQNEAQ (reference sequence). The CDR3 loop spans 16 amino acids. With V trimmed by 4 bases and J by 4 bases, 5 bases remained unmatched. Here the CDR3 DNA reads TGTGCCAGCAGCTCCCGGACAGGGGGCTTCACCGGGGAGCTGTTTTTT. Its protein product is CASSSRTGGFTGELFF.

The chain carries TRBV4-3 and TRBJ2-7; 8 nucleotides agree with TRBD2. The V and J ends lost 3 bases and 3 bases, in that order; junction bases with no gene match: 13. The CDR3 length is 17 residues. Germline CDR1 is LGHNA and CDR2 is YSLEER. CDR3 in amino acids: CASSQGLLAGFRYEQYF. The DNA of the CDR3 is TGCGCCAGCAGCCAGGGGTTGTTAGCGGGGTTCCGCTACGAGCAGTACTTC.

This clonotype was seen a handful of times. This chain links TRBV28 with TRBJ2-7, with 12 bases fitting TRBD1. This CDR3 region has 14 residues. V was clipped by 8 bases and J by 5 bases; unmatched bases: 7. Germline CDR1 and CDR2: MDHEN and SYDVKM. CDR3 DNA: TGTGCCAGCGGGGACAGGGGGCTCTACCACGAGCAGTACTTC. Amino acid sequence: CASGDRGLYHEQYF.

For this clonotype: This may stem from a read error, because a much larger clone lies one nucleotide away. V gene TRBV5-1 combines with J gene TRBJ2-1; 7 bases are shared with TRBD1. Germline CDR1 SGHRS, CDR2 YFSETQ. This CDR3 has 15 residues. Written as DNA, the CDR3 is TGCGCCAGCAGCTTGGGGACAGGTTACAACAATGGGCAGTTCTTC. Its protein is CASSLGTGYNNGQFF.

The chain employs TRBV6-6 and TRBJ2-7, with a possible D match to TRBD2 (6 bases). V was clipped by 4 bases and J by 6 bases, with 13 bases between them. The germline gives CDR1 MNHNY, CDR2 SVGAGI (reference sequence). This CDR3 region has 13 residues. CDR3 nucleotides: TGTGCCAGCAGTTGGGCTTCCGGGGGCGAGCAGTACTTC. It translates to CASSWASGGEQYF.

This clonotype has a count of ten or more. The CDR3 sequence: CASSPSGAGANVLTF. The CDR3, as DNA: TGTGCCAGCAGCCCCTCGGGTGCTGGGGCCAACGTCCTGACTTTC. J is TRBJ2-6 and V is TRBV7-9, with D unclear. Germline V gene lookup returns CDR1 SEHNR and CDR2 FQNEAQ (reference sequence). The CDR3 covers 15 residues. Trimming cost V 5 bases and J 2 bases, with 10 bases left between them.

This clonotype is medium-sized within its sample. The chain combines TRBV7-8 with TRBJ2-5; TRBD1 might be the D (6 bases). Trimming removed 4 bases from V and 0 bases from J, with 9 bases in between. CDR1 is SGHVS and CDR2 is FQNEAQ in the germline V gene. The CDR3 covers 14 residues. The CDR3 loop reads CASSYWTDQETQYF. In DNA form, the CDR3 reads TGTGCCAGCAGCTACTGGACAGACCAAGAGACCCAGTACTTC.